The T cell receptor beta chain described here comes from a study of T cells in women clearing cervical HPV infection (dated by TCRdb to 2016 to 2019). Study-wide context: Cases were 20 to 25 women with histologically confirmed HPV16-related CIN3 or worse, including a couple of invasive cancers. Cases and controls were matched on age within five years and on year of sample collection. Because only a few women had HLA typing data, the possibility that HLA type acted as a confounder could not be ruled out. Cases had a median age of almost 35 years compared with just over 37 for controls, and baseline characteristics showed no significant differences between the groups. In the parent cohort, 9,000 to 11,000 women aged 18 or older were enrolled in Guanacaste, Costa Rica, during about 1992 to 1995 and were followed for 7 to 8 years. The exploratory proof-of-principle case-control study was nested within the Guanacaste HPV Natural History Study in Costa Rica and compared TCR repertoires across cervical HPV16 outcomes. Five blinded duplicates per group were added as quality controls, so that 60 or so samples were obtained: around 50 participants and 10 replicates. Among cases, blood sampling came a median of approximately 150 days after lesion detection, with an interquartile range of about 80 to 230 days. Case blood was taken at the visit when the lesion was first identified, whereas control blood was taken when infection was no longer detected. The controls were 25 women whose single incident HPV16 infection cleared within 12 months with no development of precancer or cancer.

Note on this clone: Which antigen it targets is not known. Coverage ceases 3 residues before the CDR3 finishes, and the germline J gene fills in the end.

Every participant had a single incident cervical HPV16 infection, and prevalent HPV16 infections were excluded. Cervical HPV DNA was detected with MY09/MY11 PCR, and genotyping was done by dot-blot hybridization. Roughly 15 mL of heparinized blood were centrifuged, and the buffy coat was aliquoted, frozen at -30°C, then stored at -80°C. Genomic DNA was extracted from buffy coat specimens using QIAGEN kits. General study outcomes and caveats: TCR repertoire richness was significantly higher in CIN3+ cases than in controls across sequencing depths, while evenness did not differ. TRBV6-7 relative abundance was lower in cases than in controls (roughly 0.12% versus 0.17%; Bonferroni P = 0.0008). By combining richness with V gene abundances, random forest classifiers separated cases from controls with an estimated AUC of 0.75 to 0.9. Because the number of T cells per sample was unknown, the richness differences could reflect varying T-cell content rather than repertoire biology. Because of the cross-sectional design, the study could not determine whether the associations came before infection or resulted from infection, and neither effector/memory subsets nor HPV-specific T cells were isolated.

Trimming removed 4 bases from V and 5 bases from J, leaving 15 bases between the germline ends. CDR1 and CDR2 are drawn from the germline V gene: SQVTM, ANQGSEA. Its CDR3 holds 13 amino acids, cysteine through phenylalanine. Of the CDR3's DNA, 30 bases were read; they are in frame from base 1. Using the immunoSEQ assay, multiplex PCR amplified TCR beta CDR3 regions from an average of approximately 1.1 ug of genomic DNA per sample. To correct primer bias, the assay used a complete synthetic TCR repertoire to set an amplification baseline. The amplicons were sequenced using the Illumina platform. Per the original workflow: Sequences were error-corrected by clustering with frequency ratios and a modified nearest-neighbor algorithm, then analyzed in the immunoSEQ Analyzer with IMGT gene definitions. At each rarefaction depth, TCR richness and evenness were averaged over 20 rarefaction repeats, and samples with fewer sequences than the depth were excluded. V, D and J gene relative abundances were compared between groups with Wilcoxon rank sum tests, applying FDR correction. Blinded duplicates gave an intraclass correlation of about 96% for TCR richness and an average of 76.4% across some 62 gene segments. Not all clones reach the TCRdb copy of this immuneACCESS table, which keeps in-frame sequences only. Checked studies attribute under half of the gap to unresolved V genes and leave the rest unexplained. D and trimming were read from the DNA, whereas the V and J calls and clone size are those reported in that table. The table held for this sample gives 45,000 to 55,000 clones. 1.5% to 2% of the sample comes from the top ten.

The chain was built from TRBV29-1 and TRBJ2-7; the D region possibly corresponds to TRBD2 (5 bases align). The sequenced sample consisted of blood buffy coat. The TCR originated in a woman between 18 and 70 years old with a cervical HPV16 infection that either progressed to CIN3+ or cleared (not recorded which). The DNA read from the CDR3 is TGCAGCGTTGTTTACGGGGAGAGGGACGAG. It translates to CSVVYGERDE. The CDR3 reads in full as CSVVYGERDEQYF.